Each of the 27 T cell receptor beta chains below was sequenced from the same sample in a study of beta chain bispecific antibodies for T cell cancers. The antigens these receptors bind are not known. General study findings and limits: Versus anti-CD19, anti-TRBV12 exposure cut the TRBV12-3 share of TRBV signal by approximately 99%. Most targeted TRBV signal came from the leukemia cell line cells, not normal T cells.

Each CDR3 protein is one row after TCRdb ran MiXCR on the 5' RACE reads. The sample consists of roughly 19,000 distinct CDR3 sequences, 2% to 2.5% of them appearing once. T cells were expanded from blood mononuclear cells for approximately 3 days with anti-CD3 OKT3 or CD3/CD28 beads. Sequencing was performed on healthy donor T cells cultured with leukemia cells, taken from a culture containing a bispecific antibody targeting TCR Vbeta12. The receptors derive from a human donor in good health. Some clones in this sample may be carry-over from other donors' samples.

This clonotype came up many times. The V call is TRBV9, the J call TRBJ1-5; D not resolved. Between the trimmed V and J ends, which lost 7 bases and 2 bases, there was a span of 7 bases. This CDR3 comprises 12 residues. Germline V gene lookup returns CDR1 SGDLS and CDR2 YYNGEE. CDR3 residues: CASGLGNQPQHF. The CDR3 region has the DNA TGTGCCAGCGGCCTGGGCAATCAGCCCCAGCATTTT.

This clonotype is categorized as medium-sized. This chain connects TRBV5-1 to TRBJ2-1, with D maybe TRBD1 (6 bases). The ends were cut back, 7 bases at V and 13 bases at J, with 15 bases in the middle. Germline loops: CDR1 SGHRS, CDR2 YFSETQ. This CDR3 region has 11 residues. This chain's CDR3 is CASGAGDRQFF. The CDR3 DNA follows: TGCGCCAGCGGGGCAGGGGACCGTCAGTTCTTC.

This clonotype was seen many times. The V call is TRBV5-4, the J call TRBJ2-2; no clear D gene. CDR1 SGHNT and CDR2 YYREEE come from the germline V gene (reference sequence). CDR3 length equals 13 residues. Trimming cost V 6 bases and J 5 bases, with 11 bases left between them. The DNA for the CDR3 is TGTGCCAGCAACGACCCTGGGACCGGGGAGCTGTTTTTT. Translated, it gives CASNDPGTGELFF.

The table lists this clonotype with many counts. This chain joins TRBV5-6 and TRBJ2-1; 12 bases line up with TRBD1. The V segment lost 3 bases and the J segment 3 bases; nucleotides outside the gene matches: 13. From germline, CDR1 is SGHDT and CDR2 YYEEEE. This CDR3 contains 19 residues. CDR3 protein: CASSWGGTGGLGIYNEQFF. The CDR3 DNA sequence: TGTGCCAGCAGCTGGGGGGGGACAGGGGGCCTAGGGATCTACAATGAGCAGTTCTTC.

As regards this clonotype: Its ends do not fully match the called genes, so a read error is possible. This chain joins TRBV7-2 and TRBJ2-2; perhaps TRBD1 as D (5 bases). Germline CDR1 and CDR2: SGHTA and FQGNSA. The CDR3 has 17 amino acids. CDR3 bases: TGTGCCGGCAGCCCCGAAACGGGCAGGGCGAACACCGGGGAGCTGTTTTTT. It yields the protein CAGSPETGRANTGELFF.

There are many counts of this clonotype. The rearrangement joins TRBV6-5 to TRBJ1-2; the D gene is possibly TRBD1 (6 bases). This CDR3 spans 15 amino acids. V lost 5 bases to trimming and J lost 6 bases, with 19 bases between them. Germline loops: CDR1 MNHEY, CDR2 SVGAGI. CDR3 region: CASSAGQTGLDGYTF. For the CDR3, the DNA is TGTGCCAGCAGTGCCGGACAGACAGGTCTCGATGGCTACACCTTC.

This clonotype was picked up many times. The rearrangement uses TRBV7-9 and TRBJ2-3; the D is unclear. Germline values: CDR1 SEHNR, CDR2 FQNEAQ (reference sequence). The V end was cut by 1 base, the J end by 0 bases, with 11 bases between. This CDR3 has 16 residues. The chain's CDR3 is CASSLGDGESTDTQYF. The CDR3 bases are TGTGCCAGCAGCTTAGGCGACGGCGAGAGCACAGATACGCAGTATTTT.

This clonotype was counted many times. The V gene is TRBV19, the J gene TRBJ2-5, with D perhaps TRBD2 (7 bases). The CDR3 is made up of 15 amino acids. Trimming cost V 3 bases and J 4 bases, with 15 bases left between them. Germline V CDR1 and CDR2: LNHDA, SQIVND (reference sequence). CDR3 DNA: TGTGCCAGTAGTATCGCGGGGGCGTTGGGAGAGACCCAGTACTTC. This gives the protein CASSIAGALGETQYF.

This clonotype was counted ten times or more. The gene calls are TRBV4-1 and TRBJ2-7; 10 nucleotides line up with TRBD1. CDR1 and CDR2 (germline): MGHRA, YSYEKL. The CDR3 is 14 amino acids. V lost 3 bases to trimming and J lost 3 bases; unmatched junction nucleotides: 2. This chain's CDR3 is CASSQGQGSYEQYF. The DNA for the CDR3 is TGCGCCAGCAGCCAGGGACAGGGGAGCTACGAGCAGTACTTC.

This clonotype was counted many times. This chain links TRBV6-1 with TRBJ2-2; a weak D match, TRBD2 (6 bases). Between the trimmed V and J ends, which lost 8 bases and 7 bases, there was a span of 17 bases. The CDR3 length is 14 residues. The V gene's germline CDR1 is MNHNS and CDR2 SASEGT. The CDR3 loop is CASDTSPGGGELFF. The CDR3 DNA reads as TGTGCCAGCGATACCTCCCCCGGGGGCGGGGAGCTGTTTTTT.

Many counts were recorded for this clonotype. J is TRBJ1-2 and V is TRBV4-1; weak D call: TRBD1 (6 bases). There are 13 residues in the CDR3. Trimming shortened V by 7 bases and J by 0 bases, and 9 bases separated the two germline ends. Germline CDR1 and CDR2: MGHRA and YSYEKL. In DNA form, the CDR3 reads TGCGCCAGCACAGGGGTGGCTAACTATGGCTACACCTTC. This translates into CASTGVANYGYTF.

This clonotype appeared many times. The chain recombines TRBV4-2 with TRBJ2-7; tentatively, D is TRBD1 (6 bases). CDR3 size: 15 residues. V lost 1 base to trimming and J lost 3 bases, with 13 bases between them. Germline V gives CDR1 LGHNA, CDR2 YNFKEQ. In DNA form, the CDR3 reads TGTGCCAGCAGCCAAGCCTCACAGGGTAGCTACGAGCAGTACTTC. Its translation is CASSQASQGSYEQYF.

Many counts were recorded for this clonotype. The chain employs TRBV27 and TRBJ2-3, with 9 bases fitting TRBD2. The CDR3 consists of 18 residues. V lost 6 bases to trimming and J lost 1 base; unmatched junction nucleotides: 14. The germline CDR1 and CDR2 sequences are MNHEY and SMNVEV (reference sequence). The CDR3 region has the DNA TGTGCCAGCAGCTCCGCCGTGGCGGGGGGGCCGGGCACAGATACGCAGTATTTT. Translation: CASSSAVAGGPGTDTQYF.

This clonotype was detected ten times or more. V gene TRBV7-6 combines with J gene TRBJ2-2; TRBD2 matches 8 bases. CDR3 length equals 16 residues. With 3 bases clipped from V and 7 bases from J, the junction kept 10 bases outside the gene matches. CDR1 and CDR2 from the germline V gene are SGHVS and FNYEAQ. CDR3 in amino acids: CASSFRLAGGSGELFF. The CDR3, as DNA: TGTGCCAGCAGCTTCAGACTTGCGGGGGGTAGCGGGGAGCTGTTTTTT. The variable domain in full, with the rest retrieved from reference TRBV7-6 and TRBJ2-2, is GAGVSQSPRYKVTKRGQDVALRCDPISGHVSLYWYRQALGQGPEFLTYFNYEAQQDKSGLPNDRFSAERPEGSISTLTIQRTEQRDSAMYRCASSFRLAGGSGELFFGEGSRLTVL.

This clonotype was recorded at least ten times. This rearrangement joins TRBV19 to TRBJ1-1; 10 nucleotides align to TRBD1. There are 14 residues in the CDR3. V trimming: 5 bases; J trimming: 5 bases; junction bases outside the gene matches: 5. The germline gives CDR1 LNHDA, CDR2 SQIVND (reference sequence). The CDR3 DNA sequence: TGTGCCAGTAGTTCCGGGACAGGGGTTACTGAAGCTTTCTTT. It encodes CASSSGTGVTEAFF.

This clonotype has a count of ten or more. The chain links TRBV27 to TRBJ1-6; 7 bases map to TRBD1. CDR1 is MNHEY, CDR2 SMNVEV, per germline (reference sequence). This CDR3 contains 16 residues. Trimming at V came to 3 bases and at J to 5 bases, leaving 7 bases not matched to a gene. The CDR3: CASSFLFRGDNSPLHF. As DNA, the CDR3 is TGTGCCAGCAGTTTCCTTTTCAGGGGGGATAATTCACCCCTCCACTTT.

This clonotype was recorded at least ten times. The genes are TRBV19 and TRBJ2-5; no reliable D call. Germline lookup yields CDR1 LNHDA and CDR2 SQIVND (reference sequence). The V end was cut by 4 bases, the J end by 5 bases, with 14 bases between. The CDR3 sequence is 14 residues long. CDR3 DNA sequence: TGTGCCAGTAGTAGGCTATCTGAGTCGGAGACCCAGTACTTC. It translates to CASSRLSESETQYF.

V and J are TRBV28 and TRBJ2-5; a possible D gene is TRBD2 (6 bases). The CDR3 contains 16 residues. Germline CDR1 MDHEN, CDR2 SYDVKM. With 5 bases removed from V and 5 bases from J, the gap between germline ends came to 21 bases. Here the CDR3 reads CASSNWGDSFGETQYF. The CDR3, as DNA: TGTGCCAGCAGTAACTGGGGGGATAGTTTCGGGGAGACCCAGTACTTC.

This clonotype was detected ten times or more. This chain connects TRBV27 to TRBJ2-7; D gene ambiguous. Trimming took 0 bases from V and 4 from J, leaving 7 bases between them. CDR3 length: 13 residues. CDR1 MNHEY and CDR2 SMNVEV come from the germline V gene (reference sequence). In DNA, the CDR3 is TGTGCCAGCAGTTTATCGTCGCCTTACGAGCAGTACTTC. Its protein product is CASSLSSPYEQYF.

This clonotype was seen at least ten times. The chain is built from TRBV10-3 and TRBJ1-2; TRBD1 agrees at 7 bases. This CDR3 contains 15 residues. The J segment lost 6 bases and the V segment lost 0 bases, leaving 7 bases of the junction unmatched. Germline loops: CDR1 ENHRY, CDR2 SYGVKD. The CDR3 spells CAISESGQGVDGYTF. CDR3 in DNA: TGTGCCATCAGTGAGTCCGGGCAGGGGGTTGATGGCTACACCTTC.

Ten or more counts support this clonotype. The chain links TRBV7-9 to TRBJ2-1, with a possible D match to TRBD2 (6 bases). The CDR3 extends over 15 amino acids. Germline CDR1 reads SEHNR; CDR2 reads FQNEAQ (reference sequence). V was clipped by 2 bases and J by 0 bases, with 8 bases between them. CDR3 in amino acids: CASSLPGSSYNEQFF. The CDR3, as DNA: TGTGCCAGCAGCTTACCCGGGAGCTCCTACAATGAGCAGTTCTTC.

In its sample, this clonotype was seen many times. This sequence joins TRBV5-1 and TRBJ1-1, with TRBD1 identical over 7 bases. Trimming cost V 0 bases and J 6 bases; bases outside gene matches: 8. The germline V gene has CDR1 SGHRS and CDR2 YFSETQ. The CDR3 spans 15 residues. The CDR3 DNA reads TGCGCCAGCAGCTTGGTGACAGGGTTAGCGGCTGAAGCTTTCTTT. Translating it yields CASSLVTGLAAEAFF.

Ten or more counts support this clonotype. V is TRBV5-1 and J is TRBJ1-5; 7 positions match TRBD1. Germline V gene data show CDR1 as SGHRS and CDR2 as YFSETQ. V lost 0 bases and J lost 4; bases outside the gene matches: 7. The CDR3 covers 16 residues. In DNA, the CDR3 is TGCGCCAGCAGCTTGGCCCGACAGGGAAGAAATCAGCCCCAGCATTTT. It encodes CASSLARQGRNQPQHF. Using reference TRBV5-1 and TRBJ1-5 for the parts outside the CDR3, the full variable domain is KAGVTQTPRYLIKTRGQQVTLSCSPISGHRSVSWYQQTPGQGLQFLFEYFSETQRNKGNFPGRFSGRQFSNSRSEMNVSTLELGDSALYLCASSLARQGRNQPQHFGDGTRLSIL.

This clonotype came up many times. The chain has TRBV19 and TRBJ1-5; weak D call: TRBD1 (5 bases). CDR3 length equals 13 residues. Between the trimmed V and J ends, which lost 3 bases and 7 bases, there was a span of 10 bases. The germline CDR1 and CDR2 sequences are LNHDA and SQIVND (reference sequence). The CDR3 loop is CASSIRGDQPQHF. CDR3 sequence (DNA): TGTGCCAGTAGTATCCGGGGGGACCAGCCCCAGCATTTT.

This clonotype has ten or more counts. The chain links TRBV5-1 to TRBJ2-3, with D maybe TRBD2 (6 bases). The V gene's germline CDR1 is SGHRS and CDR2 YFSETQ. V gave up 3 bases and J gave up 2 bases, with 16 bases separating them. The CDR3 totals 16 residues. The CDR3: CASSWGEQRITDTQYF. The CDR3 DNA reads as TGCGCCAGCAGCTGGGGGGAACAGCGAATCACAGATACGCAGTATTTT.

In its sample, this clonotype was seen many times. This chain uses TRBV25-1 with TRBJ1-6; tentatively, D is TRBD1 (5 bases). The germline gives CDR1 MGHDK, CDR2 SYGVNS. The CDR3 spans 18 residues. V was shortened by 9 bases and J by 9 bases, with 30 bases between the two germline ends. The CDR3 bases are TGTGCCAGAAACCCTCCGCCCGGGGCCCTTGCTATATGTTCACCCCTCCACTTT. Its protein product is CARNPPPGALAICSPLHF.

In its sample, this clonotype ranks as medium-sized. The chain joins TRBV6-1 to TRBJ1-3; TRBD1 is a possible D gene (5 bases). Looked up from germline, CDR1 is MNHNS and CDR2 is SASEGT. This CDR3 has 14 residues. V was shortened by 3 bases and J by 1 base, with 7 bases between the two germline ends. This chain's CDR3 is CASSDGASGNTIYF. The CDR3 region has the DNA TGTGCCAGCAGTGATGGGGCTTCTGGAAACACCATATATTTT.